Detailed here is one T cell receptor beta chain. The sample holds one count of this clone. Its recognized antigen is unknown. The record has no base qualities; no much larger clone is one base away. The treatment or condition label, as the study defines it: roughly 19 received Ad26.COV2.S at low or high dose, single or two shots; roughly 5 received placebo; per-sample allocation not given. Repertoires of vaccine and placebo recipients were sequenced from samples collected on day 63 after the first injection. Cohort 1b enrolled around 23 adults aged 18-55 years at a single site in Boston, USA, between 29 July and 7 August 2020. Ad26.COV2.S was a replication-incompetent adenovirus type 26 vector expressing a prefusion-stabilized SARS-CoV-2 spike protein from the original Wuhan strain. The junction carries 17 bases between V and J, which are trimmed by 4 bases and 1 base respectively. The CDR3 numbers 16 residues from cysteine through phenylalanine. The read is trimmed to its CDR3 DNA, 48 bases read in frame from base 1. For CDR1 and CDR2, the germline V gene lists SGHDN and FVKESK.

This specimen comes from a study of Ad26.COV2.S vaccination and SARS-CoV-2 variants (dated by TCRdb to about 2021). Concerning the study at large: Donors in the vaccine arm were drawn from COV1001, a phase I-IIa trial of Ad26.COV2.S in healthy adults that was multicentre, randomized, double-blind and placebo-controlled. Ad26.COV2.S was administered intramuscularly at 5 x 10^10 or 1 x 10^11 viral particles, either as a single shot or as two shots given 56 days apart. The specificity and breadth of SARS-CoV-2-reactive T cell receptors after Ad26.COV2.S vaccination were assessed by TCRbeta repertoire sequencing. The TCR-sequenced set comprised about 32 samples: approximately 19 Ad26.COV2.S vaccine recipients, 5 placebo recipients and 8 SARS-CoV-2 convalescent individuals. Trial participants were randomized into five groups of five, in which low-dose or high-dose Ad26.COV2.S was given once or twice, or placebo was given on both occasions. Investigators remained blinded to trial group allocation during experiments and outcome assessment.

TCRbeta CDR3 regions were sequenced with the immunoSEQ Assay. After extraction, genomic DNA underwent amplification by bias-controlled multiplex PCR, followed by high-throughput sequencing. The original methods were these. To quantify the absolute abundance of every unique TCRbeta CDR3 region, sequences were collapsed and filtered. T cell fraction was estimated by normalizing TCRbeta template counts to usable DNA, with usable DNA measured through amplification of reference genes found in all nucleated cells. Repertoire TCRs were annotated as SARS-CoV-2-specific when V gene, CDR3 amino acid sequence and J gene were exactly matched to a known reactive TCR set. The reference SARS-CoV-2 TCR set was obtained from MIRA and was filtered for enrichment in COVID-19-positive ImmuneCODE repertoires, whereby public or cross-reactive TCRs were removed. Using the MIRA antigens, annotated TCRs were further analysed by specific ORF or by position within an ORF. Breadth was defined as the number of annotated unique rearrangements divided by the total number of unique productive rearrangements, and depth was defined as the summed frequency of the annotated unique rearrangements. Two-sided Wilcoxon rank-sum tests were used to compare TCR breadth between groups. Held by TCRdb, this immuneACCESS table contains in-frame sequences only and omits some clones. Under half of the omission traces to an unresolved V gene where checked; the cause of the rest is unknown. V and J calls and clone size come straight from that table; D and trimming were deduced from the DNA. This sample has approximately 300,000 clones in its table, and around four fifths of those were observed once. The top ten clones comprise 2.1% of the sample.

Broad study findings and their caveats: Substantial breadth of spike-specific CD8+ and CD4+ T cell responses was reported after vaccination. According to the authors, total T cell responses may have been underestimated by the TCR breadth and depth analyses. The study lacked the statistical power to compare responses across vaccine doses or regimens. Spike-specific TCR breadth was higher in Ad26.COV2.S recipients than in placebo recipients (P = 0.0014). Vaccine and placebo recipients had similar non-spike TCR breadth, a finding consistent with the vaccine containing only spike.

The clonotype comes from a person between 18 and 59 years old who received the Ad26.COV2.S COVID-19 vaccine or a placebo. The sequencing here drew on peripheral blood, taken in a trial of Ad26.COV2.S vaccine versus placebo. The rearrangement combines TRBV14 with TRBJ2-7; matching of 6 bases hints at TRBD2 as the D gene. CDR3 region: CASSPIGVGGSYEQYF. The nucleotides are TGTGCCAGCAGCCCCATAGGGGTCGGGGGTTCCTACGAGCAGTACTTC.